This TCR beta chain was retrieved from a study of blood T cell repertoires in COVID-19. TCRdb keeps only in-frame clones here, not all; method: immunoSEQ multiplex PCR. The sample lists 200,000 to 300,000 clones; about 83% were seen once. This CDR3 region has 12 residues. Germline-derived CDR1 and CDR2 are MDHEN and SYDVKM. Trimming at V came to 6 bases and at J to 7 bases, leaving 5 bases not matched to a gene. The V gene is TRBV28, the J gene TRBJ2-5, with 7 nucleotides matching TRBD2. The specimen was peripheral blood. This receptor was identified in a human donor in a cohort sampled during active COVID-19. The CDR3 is CASRGPGGTQYF. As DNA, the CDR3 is TGTGCCAGCAGGGGGCCGGGGGGGACCCAGTACTTC.